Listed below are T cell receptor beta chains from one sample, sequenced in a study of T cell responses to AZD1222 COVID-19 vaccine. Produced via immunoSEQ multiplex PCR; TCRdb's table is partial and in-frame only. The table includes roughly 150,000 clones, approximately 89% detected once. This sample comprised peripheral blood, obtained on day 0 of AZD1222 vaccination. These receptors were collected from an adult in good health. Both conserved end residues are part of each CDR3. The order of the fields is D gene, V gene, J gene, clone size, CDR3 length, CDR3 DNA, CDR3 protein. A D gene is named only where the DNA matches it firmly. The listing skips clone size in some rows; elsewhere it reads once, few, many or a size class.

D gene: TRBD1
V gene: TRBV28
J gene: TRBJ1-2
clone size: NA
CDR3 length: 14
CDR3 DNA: TGTGCCAGCAGTTTCCGGACAGGGAACTATGGCTACACCTTC
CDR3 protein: CASSFRTGNYGYTF

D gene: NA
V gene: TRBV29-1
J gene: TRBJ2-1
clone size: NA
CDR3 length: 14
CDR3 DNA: TGCAGCGTTGAGGAGGCAGGGCGATACAATGAGCAGTTCTTC
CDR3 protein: CSVEEAGRYNEQFF

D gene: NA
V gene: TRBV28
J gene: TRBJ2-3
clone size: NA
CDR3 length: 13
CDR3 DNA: TGTGCCAGCAGTTTAAGTAGAATAGATACGCAGTATTTT
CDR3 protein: CASSLSRIDTQYF

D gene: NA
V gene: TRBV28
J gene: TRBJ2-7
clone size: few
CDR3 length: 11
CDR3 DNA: TGTGCCTGCGCAGGGCCTTACGAGCAGTACTTC
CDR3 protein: CACAGPYEQYF

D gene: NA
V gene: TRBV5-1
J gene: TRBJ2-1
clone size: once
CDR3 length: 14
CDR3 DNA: TGCGCCAGCAGCCCCCGGACCCAAGGGAATGAGCAGTTCTTC
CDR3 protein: CASSPRTQGNEQFF

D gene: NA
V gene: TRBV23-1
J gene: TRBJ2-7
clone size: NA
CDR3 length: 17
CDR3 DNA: TGCGCCAGCAGTCAATCCCCACGGGGCTCAGCTTCCTACGAGCAGTACTTC
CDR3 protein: CASSQSPRGSASYEQYF

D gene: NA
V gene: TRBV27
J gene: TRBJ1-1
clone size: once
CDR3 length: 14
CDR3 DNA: TGTGCCAGCAGTTTGGGAGGGGGGAACACTGAAGCTTTCTTT
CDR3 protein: CASSLGGGNTEAFF

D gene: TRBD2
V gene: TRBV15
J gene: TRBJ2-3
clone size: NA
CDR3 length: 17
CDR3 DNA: TGTGCCACCAGCGGGACTTTTAGCGGGGAACCCACAGATACGCAGTATTTT
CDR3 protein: CATSGTFSGEPTDTQYF

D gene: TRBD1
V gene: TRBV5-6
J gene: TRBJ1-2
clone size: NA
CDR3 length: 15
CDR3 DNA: TGTGCCAGCAGCTTGTTGGGGACAGGGGACTATGGCTACACCTTC
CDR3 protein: CASSLLGTGDYGYTF

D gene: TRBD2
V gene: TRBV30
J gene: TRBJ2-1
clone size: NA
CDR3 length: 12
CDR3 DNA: TGTGCCTTACTAGCGGGAGGGAATGAGCAGTTCTTC
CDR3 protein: CALLAGGNEQFF

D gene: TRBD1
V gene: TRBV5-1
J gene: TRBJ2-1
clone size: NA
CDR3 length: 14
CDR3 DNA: TGCGCCAGCAGCGACAGGGGCGCCTACAATGAGCAGTTCTTC
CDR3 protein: CASSDRGAYNEQFF

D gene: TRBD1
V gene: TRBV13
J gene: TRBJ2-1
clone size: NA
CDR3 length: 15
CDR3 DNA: TGTGCCAGCAGCTTCCCGGGGACAGGGGCCGATGAGCAGTTCTTC
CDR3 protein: CASSFPGTGADEQFF

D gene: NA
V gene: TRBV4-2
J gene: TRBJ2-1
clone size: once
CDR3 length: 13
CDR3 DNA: TGTGCCAGCAGCCCGCGGGGTTTCAATGAGCAGTTCTTC
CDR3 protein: CASSPRGFNEQFF

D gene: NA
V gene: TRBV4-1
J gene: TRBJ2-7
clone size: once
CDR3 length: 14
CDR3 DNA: TGCGCCAGCAGCCAAGCTACAGTCTCCGGCGAGCAGTACTTC
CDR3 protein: CASSQATVSGEQYF

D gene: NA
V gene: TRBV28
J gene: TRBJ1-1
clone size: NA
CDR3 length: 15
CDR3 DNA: TGTGCCAGCCCTGCACCGGGCCGGGGGCACACTGAAGCTTTCTTT
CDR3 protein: CASPAPGRGHTEAFF

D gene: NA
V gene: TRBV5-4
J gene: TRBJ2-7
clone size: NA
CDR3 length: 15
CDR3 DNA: TGTGCCAGCAGCTTACTCGGGGCAAGGTCCTACGAGCAGTACTTC
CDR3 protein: CASSLLGARSYEQYF

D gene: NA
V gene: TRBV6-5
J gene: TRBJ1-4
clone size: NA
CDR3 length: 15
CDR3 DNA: TGTGCCAGCAGTTACTCGAACGGGTTTAGGGAAAAACTGTTTTTT
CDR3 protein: CASSYSNGFREKLFF

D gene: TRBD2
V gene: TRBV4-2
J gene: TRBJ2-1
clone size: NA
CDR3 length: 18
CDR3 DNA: TGTGCCAGCAGCCAGCTCGGACTAGCGGGCTCTTCCTACAATGAGCAGTTCTTC
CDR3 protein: CASSQLGLAGSSYNEQFF

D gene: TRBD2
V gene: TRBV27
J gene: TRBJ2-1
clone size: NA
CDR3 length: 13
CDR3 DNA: TGTGCCAGCAGTTCGACTTCTAGCGGGCAGCAGTTCTTC
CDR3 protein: CASSSTSSGQQFF

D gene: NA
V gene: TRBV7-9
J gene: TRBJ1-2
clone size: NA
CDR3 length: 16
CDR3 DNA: TGTGCCAGCAGCCCTTTCGGGGATTCACTTAACTATGGCTACACCTTC
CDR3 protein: CASSPFGDSLNYGYTF

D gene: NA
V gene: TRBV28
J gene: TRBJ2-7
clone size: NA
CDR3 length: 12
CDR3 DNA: TGTGCCAGCAGTTTATTATTTCGCGAGCAGTACTTC
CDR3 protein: CASSLLFREQYF

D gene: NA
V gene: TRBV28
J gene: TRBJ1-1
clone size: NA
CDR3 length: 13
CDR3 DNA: TGTGCCAGCAGTTTCCTAAACAACGCTGAAGCTTTCTTT
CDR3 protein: CASSFLNNAEAFF

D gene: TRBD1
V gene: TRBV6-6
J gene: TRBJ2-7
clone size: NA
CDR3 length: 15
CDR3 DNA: TGTGCCAGCAGCGACGACAGGGGGCTTTCCTACGAGCAGTACTTC
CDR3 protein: CASSDDRGLSYEQYF

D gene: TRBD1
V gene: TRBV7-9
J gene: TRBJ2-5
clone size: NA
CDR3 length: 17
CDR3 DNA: TGTGCCAGCAGCGCAGGACAGGGGGCCGCGGACCAAGAGACCCAGTACTTC
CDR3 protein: CASSAGQGAADQETQYF

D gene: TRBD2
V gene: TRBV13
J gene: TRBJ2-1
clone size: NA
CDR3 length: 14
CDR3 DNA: TGTGCCAGCAGCTTTCGGGAGGTTACAGATGAGCAGTTCTTC
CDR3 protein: CASSFREVTDEQFF

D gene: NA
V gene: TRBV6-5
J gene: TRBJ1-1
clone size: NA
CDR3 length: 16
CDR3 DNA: TGTGCCAGCAGTTACCTGAGAGCGACAGCCAACACTGAAGCTTTCTTT
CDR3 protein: CASSYLRATANTEAFF

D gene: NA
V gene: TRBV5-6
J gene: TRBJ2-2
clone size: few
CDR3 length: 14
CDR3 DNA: TGTGCCAGTTTCCCAGGGTCGAACACCGGGGAGCTGTTTTTT
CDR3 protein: CASFPGSNTGELFF

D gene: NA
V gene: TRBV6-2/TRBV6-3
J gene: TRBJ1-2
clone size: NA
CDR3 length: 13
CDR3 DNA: TGTGCCAGCAGTTACAAGGAGCCCTATGGCTACACCTTC
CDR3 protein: CASSYKEPYGYTF

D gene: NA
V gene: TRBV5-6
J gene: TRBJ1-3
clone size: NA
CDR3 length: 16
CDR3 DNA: TGTGCCAGCAGCAAAGCTAGGGGCCTCTCTGGAAACACCATATATTTT
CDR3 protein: CASSKARGLSGNTIYF

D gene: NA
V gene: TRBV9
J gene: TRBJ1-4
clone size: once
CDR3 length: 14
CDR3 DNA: TGTGCCAGCAGCGCGTCCGGGGGCGATGAAAAACTGTTTTTT
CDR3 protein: CASSASGGDEKLFF

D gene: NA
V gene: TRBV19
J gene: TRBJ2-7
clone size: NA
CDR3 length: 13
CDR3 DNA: TGTGCCAGTAGTATCCGCAGAGCCTACGAGCAGTACTTC
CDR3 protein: CASSIRRAYEQYF

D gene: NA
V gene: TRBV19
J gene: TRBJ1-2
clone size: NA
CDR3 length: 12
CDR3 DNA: TGTGCCAGTAGTGGGGCAGTCTATGGCTACACCTTC
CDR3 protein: CASSGAVYGYTF

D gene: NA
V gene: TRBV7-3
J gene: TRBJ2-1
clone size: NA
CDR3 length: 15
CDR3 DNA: TGTGCCAGCAGCTTAGGCTTGCGTTCCTACAATGAGCAGTTCTTC
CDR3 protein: CASSLGLRSYNEQFF

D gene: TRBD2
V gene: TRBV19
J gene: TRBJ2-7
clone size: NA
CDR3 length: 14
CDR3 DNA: TGTGCCAGTAGCCGATTACTAGCGGGAGGCGAGCAGTACTTC
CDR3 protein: CASSRLLAGGEQYF

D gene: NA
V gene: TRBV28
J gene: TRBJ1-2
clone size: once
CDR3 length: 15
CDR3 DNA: TGTGCCAGCAGTCCTAATCGACAGATTAACTATGGCTACACCTTC
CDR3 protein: CASSPNRQINYGYTF

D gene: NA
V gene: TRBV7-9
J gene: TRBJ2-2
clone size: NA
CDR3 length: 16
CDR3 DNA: TGTGCCAGCAGCACCTGGACGGAAGGGAACACCGGGGAGCTGTTTTTT
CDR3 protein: CASSTWTEGNTGELFF

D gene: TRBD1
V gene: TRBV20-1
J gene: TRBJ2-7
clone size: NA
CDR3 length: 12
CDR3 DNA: TGCAGTGCTAATGACAGGGAGTACGAGCAGTACTTC
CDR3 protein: CSANDREYEQYF

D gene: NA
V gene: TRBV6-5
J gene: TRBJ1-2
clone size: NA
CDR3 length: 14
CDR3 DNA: TGTGCCAGCAACCCAAAAAGGAAGGGAAATGGCTACACCTTC
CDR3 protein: CASNPKRKGNGYTF

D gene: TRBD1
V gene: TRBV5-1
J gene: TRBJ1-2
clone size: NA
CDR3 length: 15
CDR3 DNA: TGCGCCAGCAGCCCGGACAGGGGATTCGTCTATGGCTACACCTTC
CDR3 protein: CASSPDRGFVYGYTF

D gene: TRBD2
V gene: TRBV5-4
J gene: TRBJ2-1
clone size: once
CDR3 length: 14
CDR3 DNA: TGTGCCAGCAGCTTACGGCTAGCGGGAAATGAGCAGTTCTTC
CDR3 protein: CASSLRLAGNEQFF

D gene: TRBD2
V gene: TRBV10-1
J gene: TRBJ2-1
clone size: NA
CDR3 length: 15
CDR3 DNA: TGCGCCAGCAGTGAGGATCCTAGCGGGACCAATGAGCAGTTCTTC
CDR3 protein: CASSEDPSGTNEQFF

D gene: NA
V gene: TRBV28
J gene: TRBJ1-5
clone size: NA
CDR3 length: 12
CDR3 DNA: TGTGCCAGCACCGAGGGCAATCAGCCCCAGCATTTT
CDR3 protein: CASTEGNQPQHF

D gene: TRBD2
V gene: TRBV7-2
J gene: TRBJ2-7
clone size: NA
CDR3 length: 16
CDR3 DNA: TGTGCCAGCAGCTTTCAGACTAGCTCCTTCTCCTACGAGCAGTACTTC
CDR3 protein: CASSFQTSSFSYEQYF

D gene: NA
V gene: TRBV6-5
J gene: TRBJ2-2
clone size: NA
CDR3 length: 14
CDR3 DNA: TGTGCCAGCAGTTACTGGGAAAACACCGGGGAGCTGTTTTTT
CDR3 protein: CASSYWENTGELFF

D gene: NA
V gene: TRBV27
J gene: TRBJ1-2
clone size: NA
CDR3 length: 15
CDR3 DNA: TGTGCCAGCAGTTTAGATTGGGGGGGTGCCTATGGCTACACCTTC
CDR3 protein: CASSLDWGGAYGYTF

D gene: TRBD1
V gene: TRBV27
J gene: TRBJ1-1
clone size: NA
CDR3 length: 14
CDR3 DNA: TGTGCCAGCAGATCGGGACAGGGAAAAACTGAAGCTTTCTTT
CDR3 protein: CASRSGQGKTEAFF

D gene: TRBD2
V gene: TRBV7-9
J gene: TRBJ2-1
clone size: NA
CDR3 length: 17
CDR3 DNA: TGTGCCAGCAGCCCACGACTAGCGGGGAGCTCCTACAATGAGCAGTTCTTC
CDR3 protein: CASSPRLAGSSYNEQFF

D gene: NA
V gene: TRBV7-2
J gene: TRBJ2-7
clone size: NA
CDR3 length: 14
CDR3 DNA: TGTGCCAGCAGCTTAGAGTTTAGGGCCTACGAGCAGTACTTC
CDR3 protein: CASSLEFRAYEQYF

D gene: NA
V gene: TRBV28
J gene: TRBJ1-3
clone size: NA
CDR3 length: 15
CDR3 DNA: TGTGCCAGCAGTTTAGGAAGGGCCCCTGGAAACACCATATATTTT
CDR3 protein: CASSLGRAPGNTIYF

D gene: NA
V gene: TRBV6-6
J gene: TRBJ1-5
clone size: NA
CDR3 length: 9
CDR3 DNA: TGTGCCAGGTCGGGTCCCCAGCATTTT
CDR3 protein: CARSGPQHF

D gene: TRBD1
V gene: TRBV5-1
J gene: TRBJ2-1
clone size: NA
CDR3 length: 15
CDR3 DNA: TGCGCCAGCGACAGGGGGTGGGGAGGGGTTAATGAGCAGTTCTTC
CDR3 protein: CASDRGWGGVNEQFF

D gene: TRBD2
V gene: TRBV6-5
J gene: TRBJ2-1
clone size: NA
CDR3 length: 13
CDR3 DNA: TGTGCCAGCGACAGGCGGGAGGGCAATGAGCAGTTCTTC
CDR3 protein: CASDRREGNEQFF

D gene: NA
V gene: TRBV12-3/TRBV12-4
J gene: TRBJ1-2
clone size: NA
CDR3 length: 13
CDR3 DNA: TGTGCCAGCAGTACCCGGCTGGTGGGTGGCTACACCTTC
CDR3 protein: CASSTRLVGGYTF

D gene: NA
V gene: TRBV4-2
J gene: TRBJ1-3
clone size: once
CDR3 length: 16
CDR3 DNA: TGTGCCAGCAGCCAAGATCTGGCCAGATCTGGAAACACCATATATTTT
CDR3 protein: CASSQDLARSGNTIYF